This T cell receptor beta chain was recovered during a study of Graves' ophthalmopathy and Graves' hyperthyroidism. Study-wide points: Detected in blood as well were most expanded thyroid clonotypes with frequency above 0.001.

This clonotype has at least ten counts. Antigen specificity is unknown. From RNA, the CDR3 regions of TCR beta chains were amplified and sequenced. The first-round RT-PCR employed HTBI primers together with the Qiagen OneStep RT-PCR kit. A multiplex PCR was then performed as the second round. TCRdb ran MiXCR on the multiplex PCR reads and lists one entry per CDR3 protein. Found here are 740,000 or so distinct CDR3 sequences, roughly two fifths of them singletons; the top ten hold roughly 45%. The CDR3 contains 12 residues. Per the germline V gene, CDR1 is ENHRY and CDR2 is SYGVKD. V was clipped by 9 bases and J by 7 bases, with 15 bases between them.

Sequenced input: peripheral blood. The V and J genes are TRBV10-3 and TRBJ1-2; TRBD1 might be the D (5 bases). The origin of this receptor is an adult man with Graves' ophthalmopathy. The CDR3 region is CAISLRGAGYTF. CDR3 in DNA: TGTGCCATTAGCCTGAGGGGTGCTGGCTACACCTTC.